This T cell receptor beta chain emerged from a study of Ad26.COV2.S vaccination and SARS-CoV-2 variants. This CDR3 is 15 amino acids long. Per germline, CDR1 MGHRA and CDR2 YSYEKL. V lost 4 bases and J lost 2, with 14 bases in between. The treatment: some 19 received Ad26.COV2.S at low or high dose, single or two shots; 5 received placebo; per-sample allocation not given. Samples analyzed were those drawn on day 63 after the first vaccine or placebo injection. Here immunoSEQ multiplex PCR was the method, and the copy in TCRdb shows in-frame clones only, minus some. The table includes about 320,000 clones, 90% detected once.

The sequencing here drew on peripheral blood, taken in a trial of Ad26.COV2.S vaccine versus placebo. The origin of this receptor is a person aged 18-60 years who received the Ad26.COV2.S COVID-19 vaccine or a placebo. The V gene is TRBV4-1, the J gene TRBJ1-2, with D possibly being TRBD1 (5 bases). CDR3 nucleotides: TGCGCCAGCAGCCCAGCCCGGGGCTTAAACTATGGCTACACCTTC. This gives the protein CASSPARGLNYGYTF.